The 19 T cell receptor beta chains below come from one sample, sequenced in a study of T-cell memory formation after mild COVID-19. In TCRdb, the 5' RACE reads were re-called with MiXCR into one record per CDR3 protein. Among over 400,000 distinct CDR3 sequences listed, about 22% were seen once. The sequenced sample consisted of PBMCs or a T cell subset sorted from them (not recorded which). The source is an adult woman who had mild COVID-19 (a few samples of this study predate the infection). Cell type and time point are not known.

CDR3 in amino acids: CASSWSRSDEQFF. CDR3 in DNA: TGCGCCAGCAGCTGGTCGAGGAGCGATGAGCAGTTCTTC. V is TRBV5-1 and J is TRBJ2-1; unclear D gene. The CDR3 extends over 13 amino acids. Germline-derived CDR1 and CDR2 are SGHRS and YFSETQ. V was pared by 3 bases and J by 8 bases, with 12 bases between. The variable domain in full, with the rest retrieved from reference TRBV5-1 and TRBJ2-1, is KAGVTQTPRYLIKTRGQQVTLSCSPISGHRSVSWYQQTPGQGLQFLFEYFSETQRNKGNFPGRFSGRQFSNSRSEMNVSTLELGDSALYLCASSWSRSDEQFFGPGTRLTVL.

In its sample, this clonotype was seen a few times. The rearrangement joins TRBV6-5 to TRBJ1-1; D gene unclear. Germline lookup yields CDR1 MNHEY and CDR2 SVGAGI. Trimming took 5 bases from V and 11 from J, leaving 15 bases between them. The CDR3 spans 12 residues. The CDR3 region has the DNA TGTGCCAGCAGTATTCTGCTGGTTTATGCTTTCTTT. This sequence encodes CASSILLVYAFF.

The CDR3, as DNA: TGTGCCAGCAGCCACGGGGGGGGGACCCCCTACGAGCAGTACTTC. Translation gives CASSHGGGTPYEQYF. The chain employs TRBV3-1 and TRBJ2-7; 8 nucleotides agree with TRBD2. The ends lost 3 bases at V and 2 bases at J; junction bases unmatched: 6. Per the germline V gene, CDR1 is LGHDT and CDR2 is YNNKEL (reference sequence). The CDR3 extends over 15 amino acids.

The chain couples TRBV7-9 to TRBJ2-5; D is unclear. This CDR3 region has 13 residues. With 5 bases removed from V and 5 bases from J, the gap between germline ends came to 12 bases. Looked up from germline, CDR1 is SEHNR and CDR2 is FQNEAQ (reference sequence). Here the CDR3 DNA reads TGTGCCAGCAGCGAACTGAATGAGGAGACCCAGTACTTC. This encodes CASSELNEETQYF.

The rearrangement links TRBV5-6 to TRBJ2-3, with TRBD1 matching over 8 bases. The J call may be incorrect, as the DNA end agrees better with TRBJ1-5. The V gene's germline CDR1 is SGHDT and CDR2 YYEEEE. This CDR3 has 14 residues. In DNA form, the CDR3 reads TGTGCCAGCAGCTTCGTCCAGGGGGCAGATACGCAGCATTTT. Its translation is CASSFVQGADTQHF.

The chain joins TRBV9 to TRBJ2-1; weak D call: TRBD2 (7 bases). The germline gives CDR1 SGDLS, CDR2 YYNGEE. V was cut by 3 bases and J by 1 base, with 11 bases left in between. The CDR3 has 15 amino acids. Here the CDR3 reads CASSAGGLSYNEQFF. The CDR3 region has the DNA TGTGCCAGCAGCGCGGGGGGCCTTTCCTACAATGAGCAGTTCTTC.

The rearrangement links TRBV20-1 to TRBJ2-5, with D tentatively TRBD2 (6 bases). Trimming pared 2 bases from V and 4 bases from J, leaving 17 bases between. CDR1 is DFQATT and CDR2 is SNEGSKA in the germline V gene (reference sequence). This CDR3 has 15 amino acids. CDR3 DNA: TGCAGTGCTAGAAATCCTTGGCGGGGTGGAGAGACCCAGTACTTC. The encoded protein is CSARNPWRGGETQYF.

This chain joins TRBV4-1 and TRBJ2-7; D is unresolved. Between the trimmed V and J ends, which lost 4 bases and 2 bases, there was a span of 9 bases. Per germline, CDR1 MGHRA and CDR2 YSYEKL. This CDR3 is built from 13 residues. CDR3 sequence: CASSPTHTYEQYF. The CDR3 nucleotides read TGCGCCAGCAGCCCGACGCACACCTACGAGCAGTACTTC.

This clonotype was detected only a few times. This CDR3 reads CASSVAPSNTEAFF. The CDR3 region has the DNA TGTGCCAGCAGCGTCGCCCCTTCGAACACTGAAGCTTTCTTT. The rearrangement links TRBV9 to TRBJ1-1; no reliable D call. CDR3 size: 14 residues. The germline V gene has CDR1 SGDLS and CDR2 YYNGEE. V was trimmed by 2 bases and J by 1 base, leaving 9 bases between them. Using reference TRBV9 and TRBJ1-1 for the parts outside the CDR3, the full variable domain is DSGVTQTPKHLITATGQRVTLRCSPRSGDLSVYWYQQSLDQGLQFLIQYYNGEERAKGNILERFSAQQFPDLHSELNLSSLELGDSALYFCASSVAPSNTEAFFGQGTRLTVV.

As DNA, the CDR3 is TGTGCCAGCTCACCACAGGGTTCGAACACTGAAGCTTTCTTT. Protein product: CASSPQGSNTEAFF. J is TRBJ1-1 and V is TRBV18; D is ambiguous. V lost 1 base and J lost 1, with 7 bases in between. Germline V gene data show CDR1 as KGHSH and CDR2 as LQKENI. This CDR3 is built from 14 residues. The whole variable domain, filled in from reference TRBV18 and TRBJ1-1, reads NAGVMQNPRHLVRRRGQEARLRCSPMKGHSHVYWYRQLPEEGLKFMVYLQKENIIDESGMPKERFSAEFPKEGPSILRIQQVVRGDSAAYFCASSPQGSNTEAFFGQGTRLTVV.

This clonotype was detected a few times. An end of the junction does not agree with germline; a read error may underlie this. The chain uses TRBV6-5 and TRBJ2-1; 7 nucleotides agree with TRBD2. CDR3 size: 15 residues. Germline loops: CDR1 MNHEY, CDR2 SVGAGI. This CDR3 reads CASSTGTISSNEQFF. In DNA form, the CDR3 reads TGTGCCAGCAGTACTGGGACTATTTCCTCCAATGAGCAGTTCTTC.

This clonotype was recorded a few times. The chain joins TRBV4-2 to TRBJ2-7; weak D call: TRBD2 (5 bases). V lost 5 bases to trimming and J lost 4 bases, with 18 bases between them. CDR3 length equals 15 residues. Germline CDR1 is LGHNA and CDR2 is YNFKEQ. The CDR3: CASSDHLKLGYEQYF. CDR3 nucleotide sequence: TGTGCCAGCAGCGACCACCTCAAACTAGGATACGAGCAGTACTTC.

The CDR3 protein is CASSIQGGSTEAFF. The CDR3 nucleotides read TGCGCCAGCAGCATACAGGGAGGATCTACTGAAGCTTTCTTT. This chain joins TRBV5-1 and TRBJ1-1; perhaps TRBD1 as D (6 bases). V was cut by 4 bases and J by 5 bases, with 15 bases left in between. The germline V gene has CDR1 SGHRS and CDR2 YFSETQ. The CDR3 length is 14 residues.

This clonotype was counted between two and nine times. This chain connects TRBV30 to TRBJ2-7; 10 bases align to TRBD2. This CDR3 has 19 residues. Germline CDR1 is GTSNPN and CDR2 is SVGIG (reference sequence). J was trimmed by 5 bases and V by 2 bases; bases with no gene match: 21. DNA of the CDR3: TGTGCCTGGAGTCCAATCCTGTGGGTAGCGGGAGGAGGATTGGACGAGCAGTACTTC. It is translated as CAWSPILWVAGGGLDEQYF.

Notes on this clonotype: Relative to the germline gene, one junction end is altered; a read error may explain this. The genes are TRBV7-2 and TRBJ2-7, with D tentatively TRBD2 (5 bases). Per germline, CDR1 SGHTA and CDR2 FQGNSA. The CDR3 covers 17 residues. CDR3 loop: CASSLASTTAYSYEQYF. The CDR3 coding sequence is TGTGCCAGCAGCCTAGCCAGTACCACAGCTTATTCCTACGAGCAGTACTTC. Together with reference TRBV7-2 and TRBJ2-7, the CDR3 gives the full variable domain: GAGVSQSPSNKVTEKGKDVELRCDPISGHTALYWYRQSLGQGLEFLIYFQGNSAPDKSGLPSDRFSAERTGGSVSTLTIQRTQQEDSAVYLCASSLASTTAYSYEQYFGPGTRLTVT.

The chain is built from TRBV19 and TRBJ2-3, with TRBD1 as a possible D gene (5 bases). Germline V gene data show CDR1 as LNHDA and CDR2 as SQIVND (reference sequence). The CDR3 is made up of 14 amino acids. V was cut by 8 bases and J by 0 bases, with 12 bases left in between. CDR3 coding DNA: TGTGCCAGTTCCCAGGGCCCTAGCACAGATACGCAGTATTTT. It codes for CASSQGPSTDTQYF. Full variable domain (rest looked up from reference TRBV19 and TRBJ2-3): DGGITQSPKYLFRKEGQNVTLSCEQNLNHDAMYWYRQDPGQGLRLIYYSQIVNDFQKGDIAEGYSVSREKKESFPLTVTSAQKNPTAFYLCASSQGPSTDTQYFGPGTRLTVL.

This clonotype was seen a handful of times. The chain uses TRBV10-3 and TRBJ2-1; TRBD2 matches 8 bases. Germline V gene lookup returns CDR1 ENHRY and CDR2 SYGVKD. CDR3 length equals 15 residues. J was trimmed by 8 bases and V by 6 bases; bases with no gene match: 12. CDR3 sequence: CAIRPYSGTGDEQFF. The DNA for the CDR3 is TGTGCCATCAGGCCCTATAGCGGGACGGGAGATGAGCAGTTCTTC.

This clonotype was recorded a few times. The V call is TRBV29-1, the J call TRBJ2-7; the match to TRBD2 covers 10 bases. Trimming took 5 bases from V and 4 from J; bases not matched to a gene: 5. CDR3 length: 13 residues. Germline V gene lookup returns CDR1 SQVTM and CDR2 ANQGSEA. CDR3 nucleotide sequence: TGCAGCGTTCTAGCGGGAGATAATTACGAGCAGTACTTC. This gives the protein CSVLAGDNYEQYF.

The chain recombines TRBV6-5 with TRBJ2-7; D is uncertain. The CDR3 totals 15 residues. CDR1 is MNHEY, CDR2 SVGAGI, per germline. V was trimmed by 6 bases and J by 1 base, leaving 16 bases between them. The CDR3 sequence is CASSLLPFESYEQYF. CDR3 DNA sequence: TGTGCCAGCAGCCTCCTCCCCTTCGAATCCTACGAGCAGTACTTC.